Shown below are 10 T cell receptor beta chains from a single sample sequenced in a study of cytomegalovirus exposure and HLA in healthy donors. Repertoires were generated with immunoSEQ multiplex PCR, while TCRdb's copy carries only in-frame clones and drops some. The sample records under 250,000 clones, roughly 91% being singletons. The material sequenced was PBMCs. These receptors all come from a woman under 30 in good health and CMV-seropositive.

CDR3 nucleotide sequence: TGTGCCAGCAGCTACGGGGGGCCATCTAACTATGGCTACACCTTC. Its protein is CASSYGGPSNYGYTF. The chain employs TRBV13 and TRBJ1-2; tentatively, D is TRBD1 (6 bases). Trimming cost V 4 bases and J 0 bases, with 12 bases left between them. Germline V gives CDR1 PRHDT, CDR2 FYEKMQ (reference sequence). The CDR3 is 15 amino acids.

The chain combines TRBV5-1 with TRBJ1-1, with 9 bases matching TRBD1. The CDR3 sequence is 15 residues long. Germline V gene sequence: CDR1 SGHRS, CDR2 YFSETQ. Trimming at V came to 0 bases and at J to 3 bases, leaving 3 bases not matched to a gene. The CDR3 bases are TGCGCCAGCAGCTTGGTGACAGGGGGGGACACTGAAGCTTTCTTT. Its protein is CASSLVTGGDTEAFF.

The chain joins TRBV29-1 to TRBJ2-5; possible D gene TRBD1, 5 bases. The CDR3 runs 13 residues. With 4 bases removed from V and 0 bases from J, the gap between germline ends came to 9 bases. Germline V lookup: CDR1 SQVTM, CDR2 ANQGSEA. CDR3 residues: CSVGTGNQETQYF. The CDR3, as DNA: TGCAGCGTTGGAACAGGTAACCAAGAGACCCAGTACTTC. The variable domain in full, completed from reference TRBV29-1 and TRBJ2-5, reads SAVISQKPSRDICQRGTSLTIQCQVDSQVTMMFWYRQQPGQSLTLIATANQGSEATYESGFVIDKFPISRPNLTFSTLTVSNMSPEDSSIYLCSVGTGNQETQYFGPGTRLLVL.

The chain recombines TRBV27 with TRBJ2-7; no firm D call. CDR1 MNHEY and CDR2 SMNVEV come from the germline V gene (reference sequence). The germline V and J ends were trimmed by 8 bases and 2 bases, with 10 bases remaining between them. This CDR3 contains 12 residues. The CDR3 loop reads CASFNNPYEQYF. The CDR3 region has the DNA TGTGCCAGCTTCAACAACCCCTACGAGCAGTACTTC.

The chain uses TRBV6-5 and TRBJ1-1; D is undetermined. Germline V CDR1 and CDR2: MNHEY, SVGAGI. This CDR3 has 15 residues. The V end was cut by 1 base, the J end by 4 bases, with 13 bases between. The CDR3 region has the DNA TGTGCCAGCAGTTACTTCGGGGATGATAGCACTGAAGCTTTCTTT. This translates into CASSYFGDDSTEAFF.

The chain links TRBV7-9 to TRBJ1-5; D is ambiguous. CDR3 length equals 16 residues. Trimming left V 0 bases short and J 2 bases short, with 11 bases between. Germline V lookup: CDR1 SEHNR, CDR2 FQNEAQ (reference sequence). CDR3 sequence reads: CASSLAGFGGNQPQHF. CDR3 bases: TGTGCCAGCAGCTTAGCCGGTTTCGGGGGCAATCAGCCCCAGCATTTT. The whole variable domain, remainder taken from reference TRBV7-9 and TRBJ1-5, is DTGVSQNPRHKITKRGQNVTFRCDPISEHNRLYWYRQTLGQGPEFLTYFQNEAQLEKSRLLSDRFSAERPKGSFSTLEIQRTEQGDSAMYLCASSLAGFGGNQPQHFGDGTRLSIL.

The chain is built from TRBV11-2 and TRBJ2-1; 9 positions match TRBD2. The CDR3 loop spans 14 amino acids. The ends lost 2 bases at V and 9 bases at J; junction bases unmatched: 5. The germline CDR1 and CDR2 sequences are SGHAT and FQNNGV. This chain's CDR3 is CASSLLAGFGEQFF. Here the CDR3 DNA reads TGTGCCAGCAGCTTACTAGCGGGGTTTGGTGAGCAGTTCTTC.

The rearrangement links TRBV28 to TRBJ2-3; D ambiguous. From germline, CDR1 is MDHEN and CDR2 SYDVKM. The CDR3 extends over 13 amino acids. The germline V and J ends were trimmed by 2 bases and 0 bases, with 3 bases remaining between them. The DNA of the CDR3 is TGTGCCAGCAGTTTAATAAGCACAGATACGCAGTATTTT. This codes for CASSLISTDTQYF.

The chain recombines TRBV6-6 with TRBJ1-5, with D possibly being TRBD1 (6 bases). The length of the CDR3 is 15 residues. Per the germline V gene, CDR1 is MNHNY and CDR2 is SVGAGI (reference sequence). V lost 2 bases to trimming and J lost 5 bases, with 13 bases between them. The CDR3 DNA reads TGTGCCAGCAGTTACAGCGGACAGCCGGATCAGCCCCAGCATTTT. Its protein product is CASSYSGQPDQPQHF.

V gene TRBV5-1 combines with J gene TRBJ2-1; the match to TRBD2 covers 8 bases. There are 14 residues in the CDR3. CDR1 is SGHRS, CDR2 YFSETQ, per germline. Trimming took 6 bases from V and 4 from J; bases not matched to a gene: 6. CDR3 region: CASTLAGDYNEQFF. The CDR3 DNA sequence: TGCGCCAGCACCCTAGCGGGCGATTACAATGAGCAGTTCTTC.